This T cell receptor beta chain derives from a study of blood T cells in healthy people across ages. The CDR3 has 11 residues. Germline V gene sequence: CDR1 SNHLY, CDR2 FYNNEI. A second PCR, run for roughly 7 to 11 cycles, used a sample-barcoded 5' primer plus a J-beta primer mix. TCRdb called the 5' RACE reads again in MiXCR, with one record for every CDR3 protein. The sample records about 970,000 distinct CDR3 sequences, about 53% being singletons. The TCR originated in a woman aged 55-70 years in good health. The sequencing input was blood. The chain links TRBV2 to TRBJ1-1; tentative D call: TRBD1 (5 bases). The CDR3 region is CATDSNTEAFF. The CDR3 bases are TGTGCTACCGACAGTAACACTGAAGCTTTCTTT.